Each of the 23 T cell receptor beta chains below was sequenced from the same sample in a study of blood T cell repertoires in COVID-19 (dated by TCRdb to the early 2020s). Library preparation was by the immunoSEQ multiplex PCR assay. TCRdb's version of the immuneACCESS table is confined to in-frame rearrangements and falls short of the full clone set. An unresolved V gene accounts for under half of the shortfall where checked; the remainder is of unknown origin. This sample is represented by about 170,000 clones; 83% of them were singletons. Jointly, the top ten make up roughly 2% of the sample. Sequencing input: peripheral blood. These receptors were taken from a woman aged 80 or older with acute or convalescent COVID-19.

This clone was picked up a small number of times. The chain is built from TRBV18 and TRBJ2-2; D gene unclear. Trimming shortened V by 3 bases and J by 11 bases, and 7 bases separated the two germline ends. The CDR3 totals 11 residues. Per germline, CDR1 KGHSH and CDR2 LQKENI. CDR3 bases: TGTGCCAGCTCACCTTCCCTCGAGCTGTTTTTT. This codes for CASSPSLELFF.

The chain is built from TRBV7-2 and TRBJ1-6, with D possibly TRBD1 on 5 matching bases. This CDR3 spans 13 amino acids. CDR1 and CDR2 from the germline V gene are SGHTA and FQGNSA. Trimming shortened V by 5 bases and J by 9 bases, and 11 bases separated the two germline ends. The CDR3 DNA reads TGTGCCAGCAGCGGGGCGCCTAGTTCACCCCTCCACTTT. As protein: CASSGAPSSPLHF.

This chain uses TRBV10-3 with TRBJ2-7; 9 nucleotides align to TRBD1. The CDR3 sequence is 13 residues long. V shed 9 bases, J shed 12 bases, and the junction held 15 bases outside the gene matches. From germline, CDR1 is ENHRY and CDR2 SYGVKD. The CDR3 region is CAIARDREVEAYF. The CDR3 coding sequence is TGTGCCATTGCGCGGGACAGGGAAGTAGAAGCGTACTTC.

CDR3: CASSLVTSGSMETQYF. CDR3 nucleotides: TGCGCCAGCAGCTTGGTAACTAGCGGGAGTATGGAGACCCAGTACTTC. The rearrangement uses TRBV5-1 and TRBJ2-5; 11 bases match TRBD2. From germline, CDR1 is SGHRS and CDR2 YFSETQ. The CDR3 is made up of 16 amino acids. J lost 5 bases, V lost 0 bases, and 6 bases had no gene match.

The V gene is TRBV7-9, the J gene TRBJ2-6, with D unclear. Trimming removed 4 bases from V and 1 base from J, with 8 bases in between. Germline V gene data show CDR1 as SEHNR and CDR2 as FQNEAQ (reference sequence). The CDR3 consists of 15 residues. CDR3 region: CASSSTVSGANVLTF. In DNA, the CDR3 is TGTGCCAGCAGCTCCACAGTGTCTGGGGCCAACGTCCTGACTTTC.

The rearrangement uses TRBV4-2 and TRBJ1-1, with D unclear. Germline loops: CDR1 LGHNA, CDR2 YNFKEQ. The CDR3 totals 15 residues. V lost 4 bases and J 3 bases, leaving 15 bases between the germline ends. The CDR3 nucleotides read TGTGCCAGCAGCCGAGGGATGATGGCGGACACTGAAGCTTTCTTT. Encoded protein: CASSRGMMADTEAFF.

The chain uses TRBV10-1 and TRBJ1-4; D is perhaps TRBD1 (5 bases). Germline CDR1 reads WNHNN; CDR2 reads SYGVQD (reference sequence). The CDR3 has 15 amino acids. V lost 0 bases to trimming and J lost 10 bases, with 15 bases between them. CDR3: CASSESSQGVGKLFF. DNA of the CDR3: TGCGCCAGCAGTGAGTCGAGCCAGGGTGTGGGAAAACTGTTTTTT.

The chain links TRBV4-1 to TRBJ1-2; possible D gene TRBD1, 6 bases. This CDR3 is 14 amino acids long. CDR1 MGHRA and CDR2 YSYEKL come from the germline V gene. V was pared by 8 bases and J by 5 bases, with 18 bases between. CDR3 protein: CASSTQGWTYGYTF. The CDR3 DNA reads as TGCGCCAGCTCAACACAGGGCTGGACGTATGGCTACACCTTC.

The rearrangement links TRBV11-2 to TRBJ2-7; D is undetermined. The CDR3 is made up of 12 amino acids. V lost 0 bases and J 5 bases, leaving 5 bases between the germline ends. Germline V gene sequence: CDR1 SGHAT, CDR2 FQNNGV. Here the CDR3 reads CASSLDEDEQYF. The CDR3 DNA is TGTGCCAGCAGCTTAGATGAGGACGAGCAGTACTTC.

The CDR3 DNA reads TGCGCCAGCGCCCCGGGGGCTAATGAAAAACTGTTTTTT. It translates to CASAPGANEKLFF. The gene calls are TRBV5-1 and TRBJ1-4, with D perhaps TRBD1 (5 bases). Germline assignment: CDR1 SGHRS and CDR2 YFSETQ. V lost 7 bases and J lost 3, with 10 bases in between. The CDR3 is 13 amino acids.

The chain carries TRBV5-4 and TRBJ2-1, with a possible D match to TRBD2 (6 bases). CDR3 size: 15 residues. Trimming removed 2 bases from V and 3 bases from J, with 12 bases in between. Per the germline V gene, CDR1 is SGHNT and CDR2 is YYREEE (reference sequence). The CDR3 DNA reads TGTGCCAGCAGCTTTGGGAATAGCGGCTACAATGAGCAGTTCTTC. As protein: CASSFGNSGYNEQFF. The entire variable domain, with the rest obtained from reference TRBV5-4 and TRBJ2-1, is as follows: ETGVTQSPTHLIKTRGQQVTLRCSSQSGHNTVSWYQQALGQGPQFIFQYYREEENGRGNFPPRFSGLQFPNYSSELNVNALELDDSALYLCASSFGNSGYNEQFFGPGTRLTVL.

The chain recombines TRBV2 with TRBJ2-1; D not resolved. The CDR3 spans 14 residues. CDR1 and CDR2 from the germline V gene are SNHLY and FYNNEI. The V end lost 6 bases, the J end lost 0 bases, and 9 bases lay between the germline ends. The CDR3 sequence is CASRGGGSYNEQFF. In DNA form, the CDR3 reads TGTGCCAGCAGAGGCGGCGGCTCCTACAATGAGCAGTTCTTC.

The genes are TRBV29-1 and TRBJ2-3; TRBD2 aligns across 7 bases. The CDR3 covers 18 residues. J gave up 0 bases and V 4 bases, and 16 bases lay outside the gene matches. Germline V gives CDR1 SQVTM, CDR2 ANQGSEA. The CDR3 loop is CSVVQVSSGHSSTDTQYF. The CDR3 region has the DNA TGCAGCGTTGTACAGGTGTCTAGCGGCCATTCTAGCACAGATACGCAGTATTTT.

The gene calls are TRBV12-3 or TRBV12-4 and TRBJ2-7; 9 positions agree with TRBD1. The CDR3 consists of 12 residues. V lost 4 bases, J lost 7 bases, and 2 bases stayed unmatched. The chain's CDR3 is CASSSTGGEQYF. The CDR3 region has the DNA TGTGCCAGCAGTTCGACAGGGGGGGAGCAGTACTTC.

The genes are TRBV3-1 (or the pseudogene TRBV3-2) and TRBJ1-1; 7 nucleotides line up with TRBD1. Losses at the gene ends were 8 bases for V and 2 bases for J; bases not matched to a gene: 8. The CDR3 is 14 residues long. Germline assignment: CDR1 LGHDT and CDR2 YNNKEL (reference sequence). The CDR3 DNA reads as TGTGCCAGCTCCACACAGGGGCTAAACACTGAAGCTTTCTTT. Its protein product is CASSTQGLNTEAFF.

The chain is built from TRBV5-5 and TRBJ2-3; TRBD1 matches at 7 bases. Trimming took 2 bases from V and 5 from J; bases not matched to a gene: 5. The CDR3 has 14 amino acids. CDR1 is SGHKS and CDR2 is YYEKEE in the germline V gene (reference sequence). The CDR3 DNA is TGTGCCAGCAGCTTTAATAGGGGGCAAGATACGCAGTATTTT. Residues: CASSFNRGQDTQYF.

This chain connects TRBV6-5 to TRBJ2-7; D perhaps matches TRBD1 (5 bases). V was cut by 7 bases and J by 2 bases, with 15 bases left in between. Germline CDR1 is MNHEY and CDR2 is SVGAGI. The CDR3 length is 14 residues. CDR3 nucleotide sequence: TGTGCCAGCACCCCAGAGAAGGGGCCCTACGAGCAGTACTTC. Translated: CASTPEKGPYEQYF.

Only one count was recorded for this clone. The chain carries TRBV19 and TRBJ2-1; 9 positions agree with TRBD2. The germline V gene has CDR1 LNHDA and CDR2 SQIVND (reference sequence). The CDR3 spans 15 residues. V was clipped by 4 bases and J by 9 bases; unmatched bases: 10. CDR3 protein: CASSNLAGVLGEQFF. The CDR3 DNA reads as TGTGCCAGTAGTAACTTAGCGGGGGTTTTGGGTGAGCAGTTCTTC. The variable domain in full, with the rest retrieved from reference TRBV19 and TRBJ2-1, is DGGITQSPKYLFRKEGQNVTLSCEQNLNHDAMYWYRQDPGQGLRLIYYSQIVNDFQKGDIAEGYSVSREKKESFPLTVTSAQKNPTAFYLCASSNLAGVLGEQFFGPGTRLTVL.

J is TRBJ2-7 and V is TRBV18, with a tentative D call TRBD2 (5 bases). V was pared by 3 bases and J by 0 bases, with 15 bases between. In germline, CDR1 is KGHSH, CDR2 LQKENI. This CDR3 contains 16 residues. Written as DNA, the CDR3 is TGTGCCAGCTCACCGAGTCGTAGCGCCCTCTCCTACGAGCAGTACTTC. Translation: CASSPSRSALSYEQYF.

The chain combines TRBV29-1 with TRBJ2-7; TRBD2 agrees at 7 bases. V was clipped by 4 bases and J by 7 bases; unmatched bases: 7. Germline V gene lookup returns CDR1 SQVTM and CDR2 ANQGSEA. The CDR3 is made up of 12 amino acids. The CDR3 is CSVGTGGREQYF. DNA of the CDR3: TGCAGCGTTGGTACGGGGGGTCGGGAGCAGTACTTC.

The gene calls are TRBV9 and TRBJ2-2; the match to TRBD2 covers 9 bases. With V trimmed by 0 bases and J by 2 bases, 8 bases remained unmatched. This CDR3 comprises 18 residues. Per the germline V gene, CDR1 is SGDLS and CDR2 is YYNGEE. CDR3 amino acids: CASSVVGIAGANTGELFF. The CDR3 nucleotides are TGTGCCAGCAGCGTAGTGGGGATAGCGGGGGCTAACACCGGGGAGCTGTTTTTT.

V usage is TRBV25-1 and J usage is TRBJ2-7, with D possibly being TRBD1 (6 bases). The germline V gene has CDR1 MGHDK and CDR2 SYGVNS. This CDR3 is 13 amino acids long. Trimming cost V 3 bases and J 5 bases, with 11 bases left between them. The CDR3 DNA sequence: TGTGCCAGCAGTGATGGGGGCACCCACGAGCAGTACTTC. It specifies CASSDGGTHEQYF.

The table lists this clone with a few counts. J is TRBJ1-3 and V is TRBV7-8; 7 nucleotides agree with TRBD1. The CDR3 spans 16 residues. Trimming removed 3 bases from V and 1 base from J; junction bases left unmatched: 6. CDR1 SGHVS and CDR2 FQNEAQ come from the germline V gene. The CDR3 DNA follows: TGTGCCAGCAGCTTGACAGGGATGTTGTCTGGAAACACCATATATTTT. Amino acids: CASSLTGMLSGNTIYF. Full variable domain (outside the CDR3, taken from reference TRBV7-8 and TRBJ1-3): GAGVSQSPRYKVAKRGQDVALRCDPISGHVSLFWYQQALGQGPEFLTYFQNEAQLDKSGLPSDRFFAERPEGSVSTLKIQRTQQEDSAVYLCASSLTGMLSGNTIYFGEGSWLTVV.